Listed below are T cell receptor beta chains from one sample, sequenced in a study of low-dose radiotherapy and immunotherapy resistance in tumors. TCRdb used MiXCR to reprocess the reads, holding one entry per CDR3 protein. The table lists 60,000 to 75,000 distinct CDR3 sequences, about 25% of them singletons. The source material was PBMCs, sampled before treatment. The receptors shown here come from a male donor with rectosigmoid adenocarcinoma. Both conserved end residues are part of each CDR3.

j_gene: TRBJ1-5
v_gene: TRBV5-6
CDR3aa: CASSRDGYNQPQHF

j_gene: TRBJ2-7
v_gene: TRBV6-2/TRBV6-3
CDR3aa: CASSWIAGSYEQYF

j_gene: TRBJ1-2
v_gene: TRBV9
CDR3aa: CASSVAGRENYGYTF

j_gene: TRBJ1-5
v_gene: TRBV28
CDR3aa: CASSLVNNQPQHF

j_gene: TRBJ2-1
v_gene: TRBV12-3/TRBV12-4
CDR3aa: CASSLSSEQFF

j_gene: TRBJ1-1
v_gene: TRBV28
CDR3aa: CASSPATGGGMNTEAFF

j_gene: TRBJ1-1
v_gene: TRBV6-2/TRBV6-3
CDR3aa: CASSFNWAEAFF

j_gene: TRBJ2-2
v_gene: TRBV5-4
CDR3aa: CASRASGRYSNTGELFF

j_gene: TRBJ1-5
v_gene: TRBV7-9
CDR3aa: CASSLADQPQHF

j_gene: TRBJ1-6
v_gene: TRBV4-1
CDR3aa: CASTTGTAYNSPLHF

j_gene: TRBJ1-5
v_gene: TRBV12-3/TRBV12-4
CDR3aa: CASSFRNQPQHF